This TCR beta chain was recorded in a study of lymphopenia after photon versus proton radiotherapy (dated by TCRdb to between 2018 and 2021). Turning to the overall study: The immunological effects of photon versus proton radiation therapy were compared in patients with gastrointestinal tumors who developed high-grade lymphopenia. The approximately 20 patients in the cohort had gastrointestinal tumors, were treated with either photon or proton therapy, and subsequently developed lymphopenia. The goal of the study was to describe how the two radiation modalities differ in their effects on the immune system.

Study-level results and caveats: After the lymphocyte count nadir, oligoclonal expansion, especially of CD8+ Temra cells, was observed in photon-treated repertoires, and the drop in diversity was driven by this expansion. The authors looked at the survival association only in patients who died, and they framed better survival with proton therapy as a possibility rather than a demonstrated result. Across the cohort, a larger post-nadir drop in TCR diversity was inversely correlated with overall survival time among patients who died. Relative stability during treatment was observed in proton-treated patients, whereas loss of naive T cells and TCR diversity and gain of effector/memory populations were observed in photon-treated patients.

For this chain, trimming is 5 bases at the V end and 1 base at the J end, and the number of junction bases without a gene match is 4. Based on the germline V gene, the CDR1 and CDR2 sequences are KGHSH and LQKENI. From the cysteine through the phenylalanine, the CDR3 covers 14 amino acids. The read is trimmed to its CDR3 DNA, 42 bases read in frame from base 1. A remark on this clone: Its antigen is still unknown. Per-nucleotide qualities are absent, and no much larger clonotype sits a single base away.

The library was prepared using the immunoSEQ multiplex PCR assay. Alongside multiparametric flow cytometry, deep sequencing of rearranged TCR beta loci was used to profile the T cell repertoires. The clones in this table, taken by TCRdb from immuneACCESS, are in-frame only. Not every clone is retained; where verified, under half of the shortfall comes from an unresolved V gene, and the cause of the rest is unknown. A total of over 55,000 clones appear in this sample, 87% of them only once. The ten largest clones take up 10% to 13% of the sample. The sample in question was peripheral blood, obtained from a patient treated with proton-based radiotherapy. The TCR originated in a man older than 75 with esophageal cancer. The chain uses TRBV18 and TRBJ2-7; 8 junctional bases match TRBD1. Here the CDR3 is given as CASSERQGSYEQYF. The DNA reads as follows: TGTGCCAGCTCAGAACGACAGGGGTCCTACGAGCAGTACTTC.